Included here is one T cell receptor (beta chain) sequence, with context. No antigen is known for it. The data derive from a study of T cells after yellow fever vaccination. Study in general: Those fractions that held only low numbers of cells were prepared using the SMART-Seq v4 Ultra Low Input RNA kit.

V shed 6 bases and J 4 bases; nucleotides not matched to a gene: 6. The CDR3 totals 14 residues. Germline V lookup: CDR1 ENHRY, CDR2 SYGVKD. It was through 5'RACE template switching that TCR cDNA was made, with a universal primer site and UMIs added. Using its own MiXCR run on the 5' RACE reads, TCRdb lists one record per CDR3 protein. The sample lists 200,000 to 300,000 distinct CDR3 sequences, roughly 13% occurring once. Broader study findings: Only a small proportion of the clonotypes turned up in both the CD4 and the CD8 compartments, likely arising from convergent recombination. The study noted that FACS-sorted repertoires could contain abundant clonotypes contaminating from the bulk population.

The sequencing here drew on CD4+ T cells sorted from PBMCs, taken 45 days after the yellow fever booster vaccination. The chain recombines TRBV10-3 with TRBJ1-1; 9 nucleotides align to TRBD1. This sequence was found in a man younger than 40 who received the YFV17D yellow fever vaccine. The CDR3 spells CAIRADRGRTEAFF. The CDR3 region has the DNA TGTGCCATCAGAGCGGACAGGGGACGCACTGAAGCTTTCTTT.